These 32 T cell receptor beta chains were sequenced from one sample in a study of cytomegalovirus exposure and HLA in healthy donors. The PCR was carried out with 60 Vbeta primers and 13 Jbeta primers. Clones were read by immunoSEQ multiplex PCR, and TCRdb kept only the in-frame ones, dropping some. The sample lists a few hundred thousand clones; roughly 79% were seen once. Sequences were obtained from PBMCs. Receptor source: a woman aged 40-49 years in good health and CMV-seronegative.

The chain links TRBV7-6 to TRBJ1-2; 9 bases are shared with TRBD1. V lost 4 bases, J lost 7 bases, and 4 bases stayed unmatched. Germline CDR1 reads SGHVS; CDR2 reads FNYEAQ. The length of the CDR3 is 13 residues. The CDR3 sequence: CASSSGQGVGYTF. The CDR3 DNA is TGTGCCAGCAGCTCGGGACAGGGAGTTGGCTACACCTTC.

This clone showed up just a few times. The CDR3 loop reads CASSLSYLNRQGIRHYEQYF. The CDR3 nucleotides are TGTGCCAGCAGTTTATCCTACTTAAATCGACAGGGCATCCGTCACTACGAGCAGTACTTC. This sequence joins TRBV28 and TRBJ2-7, with 7 bases fitting TRBD1. The CDR3 sequence is 20 residues long. Losses at the gene ends were 1 base for V and 3 bases for J; bases not matched to a gene: 21. Germline values: CDR1 MDHEN, CDR2 SYDVKM.

As regards this clone: The final CDR3 position lacks the conserved phenylalanine or tryptophan, pointing to a likely read error. The chain has TRBV29-1 and TRBJ1-1; D remains ambiguous. This CDR3 spans 15 amino acids. V gave up 6 bases and J gave up 1 base, with 18 bases separating them. The germline CDR1 and CDR2 sequences are SQVTM and ANQGSEA. The chain's CDR3 is CSVTRGRAENTEAFL. CDR3 DNA sequence: TGCAGCGTGACCAGAGGGAGGGCAGAGAACACTGAAGCTTTCCTT.

This chain joins TRBV28 and TRBJ2-3; the match to TRBD1 covers 7 bases. V gave up 5 bases and J gave up 2 bases; unmatched junction bases: 7. Germline V gives CDR1 MDHEN, CDR2 SYDVKM. The CDR3 is made up of 15 amino acids. CDR3 region: CASSLPTGNTDTQYF. DNA for the CDR3: TGTGCCAGCAGTCTCCCGACAGGGAACACAGATACGCAGTATTTT.

As concerns this clone: Other DNA sequences within the sample encode an identical CDR3. V is TRBV9 and J is TRBJ2-7; possibly TRBD2 for D (6 bases). The CDR3 length is 15 residues. Between the trimmed V and J ends, which lost 2 bases and 0 bases, there was a span of 12 bases. The V gene's germline CDR1 is SGDLS and CDR2 YYNGEE. CDR3 in DNA: TGTGCCAGCAGCGTCTCCGGGACTGCCTCCTACGAGCAGTACTTC. Translated: CASSVSGTASYEQYF.

This clone was detected once. J is TRBJ2-3 and V is TRBV7-9; 7 bases agree with TRBD2. This CDR3 is 19 amino acids long. Per the germline V gene, CDR1 is SEHNR and CDR2 is FQNEAQ (reference sequence). This CDR3 reads CAETKVGKGLAASTDTQYF. CDR3 DNA: TGTGCTGAAACCAAGGTGGGGAAAGGTCTAGCGGCTAGCACAGATACGCAGTATTTT. Based on the CDR3 plus reference TRBV7-9 and TRBJ2-3, the full variable domain is DTGVSQNPRHKITKRGQNVTFRCDPISEHNRLYWYRQTLGQGPEFLTYFQNEAQLEKSRLLSDRFSAERPKGSFSTLEIQRTEQGDSAMYLCAETKVGKGLAASTDTQYFGPGTRLTVL.

This sequence joins TRBV28 and TRBJ1-5; TRBD1 matches 9 bases. The junction had 9 bases not matched to a gene; V was cut back by 6 bases and J by 9 bases. CDR1 is MDHEN, CDR2 SYDVKM, per germline. The CDR3 covers 14 residues. CDR3 nucleotide sequence: TGTGCCAGCAGGATTCCGGGACAGGGAAGGCCCCAGCATTTT. Protein sequence: CASRIPGQGRPQHF.

This clone was detected only a few times. The chain uses TRBV6-4 and TRBJ1-6; D is possibly TRBD1 (6 bases). The ends were cut back, 5 bases at V and 9 bases at J, with 14 bases in the middle. The CDR3 runs 14 residues. In germline, CDR1 is MRHNA, CDR2 SNTAGT. For the CDR3, the DNA is TGTGCCAGCAGTACACAGGGATTAGGTTCACCCCTCCACTTT. Residues: CASSTQGLGSPLHF.

In this sample, this clone turned up once. J is TRBJ1-5 and V is TRBV6-6, with TRBD1 identical over 9 bases. Germline CDR1 is MNHNY and CDR2 is SVGAGI (reference sequence). V shed 2 bases, J shed 0 bases, and the junction held 2 bases outside the gene matches. The CDR3 is 16 amino acids. The chain's CDR3 is CASSYGTGTSNQPQHF. The CDR3 region has the DNA TGTGCCAGCAGTTACGGGACAGGGACTAGCAATCAGCCCCAGCATTTT.

This clone occurred once. The chain joins TRBV7-3 to TRBJ2-3; D may be TRBD2 (6 bases). The CDR3 is made up of 14 amino acids. The germline V gene has CDR1 SGHTA and CDR2 FQGTGA. The germline V and J ends were trimmed by 8 bases and 4 bases, with 16 bases remaining between them. As DNA, the CDR3 is TGTGCCAGCCGGGGGACTCCCGCGGCAGATACGCAGTATTTT. The encoded protein is CASRGTPAADTQYF. Filled out from reference TRBV7-3 and TRBJ2-3, the complete variable domain reads GAGVSQTPSNKVTEKGKYVELRCDPISGHTALYWYRQSLGQGPEFLIYFQGTGAADDSGLPNDRFFAVRPEGSVSTLKIQRTERGDSAVYLCASRGTPAADTQYFGPGTRLTVL.

The V and J genes are TRBV4-1 and TRBJ2-1; 12 positions agree with TRBD2. The CDR3 spans 15 residues. With 6 bases clipped from V and 8 bases from J, the junction kept 8 bases outside the gene matches. CDR1 is MGHRA and CDR2 is YSYEKL in the germline V gene. The CDR3 nucleotides read TGCGCCAGCAGTCTACTAGCGGGGGGCGGCCATGAGCAGTTCTTC. It encodes CASSLLAGGGHEQFF.

This chain links TRBV7-3 with TRBJ1-2, with TRBD1 identical over 7 bases. The ends lost 5 bases at V and 7 bases at J; junction bases unmatched: 7. The CDR3 length is 13 residues. Germline V gives CDR1 SGHTA, CDR2 FQGTGA. DNA of the CDR3: TGTGCCAGCAGCCCTGACAGGGCCAGTGGCTACACCTTC. As protein: CASSPDRASGYTF.

This clone came up once. The V and J genes are TRBV5-5 and TRBJ1-5, with D possibly TRBD1 on 5 matching bases. V shed 0 bases and J shed 4 bases, with 8 bases lying between them. The CDR3 covers 14 residues. CDR1 and CDR2 (germline): SGHKS, YYEKEE (reference sequence). The CDR3 is CASSLGQINQPQHF. The CDR3 DNA follows: TGTGCCAGCAGCTTGGGACAGATAAATCAGCCCCAGCATTTT.

This chain links TRBV2 with TRBJ1-2; D is unresolved. Germline CDR1 and CDR2: SNHLY and FYNNEI. The CDR3 is 14 amino acids. V was cut by 10 bases and J by 4 bases, with 19 bases left in between. Here the CDR3 DNA reads TGTGCCACCGCGGGTTTACCGACGGTCTATGGCTACACCTTC. Translation gives CATAGLPTVYGYTF.

The gene calls are TRBV4-3 and TRBJ1-4, with a weak D call TRBD1 (5 bases). The germline V gene encodes CDR1 LGHNA and CDR2 YSLEER. Trimming left V 0 bases short and J 7 bases short, with 24 bases between. The CDR3 totals 19 residues. This chain's CDR3 is CASSQEILAREDFGEKLFF. As DNA, the CDR3 is TGCGCCAGCAGCCAAGAAATACTGGCCAGGGAGGACTTCGGTGAAAAACTGTTTTTT.

This clone has a handful of counts. CDR3 residues: CASSPNRGNQPQHF. As DNA, the CDR3 is TGTGCCAGCTCACCAAACAGGGGGAATCAGCCCCAGCATTTT. The chain links TRBV18 to TRBJ1-5, with TRBD1 matching over 8 bases. The length of the CDR3 is 14 residues. J gave up 4 bases and V 2 bases, and 1 base lay outside the gene matches. CDR1 and CDR2 from the germline V gene are KGHSH and LQKENI.

CDR3 region: CASSRQTHEKLFF. The CDR3 DNA follows: TGTGCCAGCAGCCGACAGACCCATGAAAAACTGTTTTTT. This rearrangement joins TRBV11-1 to TRBJ1-4; a possible D gene is TRBD1 (5 bases). Germline assignment: CDR1 SGHAT and CDR2 FQDESV (reference sequence). This CDR3 comprises 13 residues. Trimming left V 5 bases short and J 6 bases short, with 10 bases between.

The rearrangement uses TRBV19 and TRBJ1-1; unclear D gene. The V end was cut by 5 bases, the J end by 1 base, with 14 bases between. The CDR3 is 15 residues long. In germline, CDR1 is LNHDA, CDR2 SQIVND (reference sequence). CDR3 DNA: TGTGCCAGTAGTCTTAGGGAGGGTTCGAACACTGAAGCTTTCTTT. This codes for CASSLREGSNTEAFF.

The chain employs TRBV6-1 and TRBJ2-1; D ambiguous. V gave up 3 bases and J gave up 4 bases, with 10 bases separating them. Germline CDR1 is MNHNS and CDR2 is SASEGT. This CDR3 comprises 14 residues. The CDR3 loop reads CASSDFSEYNEQFF. Here the CDR3 DNA reads TGTGCCAGCAGTGACTTCTCAGAATACAATGAGCAGTTCTTC.

This sequence joins TRBV11-2 and TRBJ1-2; TRBD1 might be the D (5 bases). The CDR3 is 14 amino acids. Germline assignment: CDR1 SGHAT and CDR2 FQNNGV. V was shortened by 1 base and J by 4 bases, with 10 bases between the two germline ends. CDR3 DNA sequence: TGTGCCAGCAGCTTAGGCCGGGGGGGCTATGGCTACACCTTC. Translated, it gives CASSLGRGGYGYTF.

The chain combines TRBV19 with TRBJ1-1; 9 bases are a match to TRBD1. Trimming took 4 bases from V and 11 from J; bases not matched to a gene: 5. The CDR3 extends over 12 amino acids. The germline CDR1 and CDR2 sequences are LNHDA and SQIVND (reference sequence). CDR3 region: CASSKGQGSAFF. The CDR3 region has the DNA TGTGCCAGTAGTAAGGGACAGGGTAGCGCTTTCTTT. The complete variable domain, with remaining parts taken from reference TRBV19 and TRBJ1-1, reads DGGITQSPKYLFRKEGQNVTLSCEQNLNHDAMYWYRQDPGQGLRLIYYSQIVNDFQKGDIAEGYSVSREKKESFPLTVTSAQKNPTAFYLCASSKGQGSAFFGQGTRLTVV.

The chain recombines TRBV15 with TRBJ2-1; TRBD1 matches at 8 bases. With 3 bases clipped from V and 6 bases from J, the junction kept 7 bases outside the gene matches. Per the germline V gene, CDR1 is LNHNV and CDR2 is YYDKDF (reference sequence). CDR3 length equals 15 residues. The CDR3 DNA is TGTGCCACCAGCAGGGACAGGGTTTTGGTCAATGAGCAGTTCTTC. Translating gives CATSRDRVLVNEQFF. The full variable domain, rest sourced from reference TRBV15 and TRBJ2-1, is DAMVIQNPRYQVTQFGKPVTLSCSQTLNHNVMYWYQQKSSQAPKLLFHYYDKDFNNEADTPDNFQSRRPNTSFCFLDIRSPGLGDTAMYLCATSRDRVLVNEQFFGPGTRLTVL.

To note about this clone: The junction shows a germline mismatch at one end, possibly a read error. V gene TRBV15 combines with J gene TRBJ2-7; the match to TRBD1 covers 7 bases. There are 17 residues in the CDR3. Germline V gene lookup returns CDR1 LNHNV and CDR2 YYDKDF (reference sequence). CDR3 amino acids: CTTSSPGQDPLSYEQYF. As DNA, the CDR3 is TGTACCACCAGCAGCCCCGGACAGGACCCTCTCTCCTACGAGCAGTACTTC.

Comments on this clone: One junction end does not reproduce the germline sequence, and a read error may be involved. The chain is built from TRBV27 and TRBJ2-1; D perhaps matches TRBD2 (6 bases). The V gene's germline CDR1 is MNHEY and CDR2 SMNVEV (reference sequence). The CDR3 is 15 amino acids. CDR3 coding DNA: TGTGCCAGCAGAAGCTCGGGACTCTACTACAATGAGCAGCTCTTC. This sequence encodes CASRSSGLYYNEQLF.

The V call is TRBV28, the J call TRBJ2-5, with unresolved D. V was pared by 1 base and J by 5 bases, with 5 bases between. There are 12 residues in the CDR3. Germline V gene sequence: CDR1 MDHEN, CDR2 SYDVKM. The chain's CDR3 is CASSLFSETQYF. The CDR3 nucleotides are TGTGCCAGCAGTTTATTCTCCGAGACCCAGTACTTC.

The rearrangement links TRBV30 to TRBJ2-3; 9 positions match TRBD2. The CDR3 runs to 15 residues. Trimming at V came to 0 bases and at J to 6 bases, leaving 7 bases not matched to a gene. CDR1 is GTSNPN, CDR2 SVGIG, per germline (reference sequence). CDR3 nucleotide sequence: TGTGCCTGGAGTGTGGGACTAGCCCCTCGGGATACGCAGTATTTT. Amino acids: CAWSVGLAPRDTQYF.

The rearrangement links TRBV27 to TRBJ2-7; 10 bases agree with TRBD1. The V gene end was trimmed by 3 bases and the J gene end by 2 bases; junction bases not matched to a gene: 4. The CDR3 is 15 residues long. Per the germline V gene, CDR1 is MNHEY and CDR2 is SMNVEV (reference sequence). As DNA, the CDR3 is TGTGCCAGCAGTTTGCGAGGGACAGGGGCCTACGAGCAGTACTTC. Residues: CASSLRGTGAYEQYF.

J is TRBJ2-5 and V is TRBV2, with TRBD1 identical over 9 bases. V lost 6 bases, J lost 4 bases, and 3 bases stayed unmatched. Germline assignment: CDR1 SNHLY and CDR2 FYNNEI. The CDR3 runs to 13 residues. CDR3: CASRQTGGETQYF. DNA of the CDR3: TGTGCCAGCAGGCAGACAGGGGGAGAGACCCAGTACTTC.

This chain joins TRBV11-3 and TRBJ2-5; the D gene is possibly TRBD2 (6 bases). Deletions cut 4 bases from V and 2 bases from J, with 11 bases between. This CDR3 contains 14 residues. Germline lookup yields CDR1 SGHNT and CDR2 YENEEA. CDR3 protein: CASSSSRGQETQYF. CDR3 in DNA: TGTGCCAGCAGCTCCTCGCGGGGACAAGAGACCCAGTACTTC.

The V gene is TRBV7-2, the J gene TRBJ2-3, with 7 bases that match TRBD1. The germline gives CDR1 SGHTA, CDR2 FQGNSA. The J segment lost 0 bases and the V segment lost 2 bases, leaving 5 bases of the junction unmatched. The CDR3 is 16 residues long. CDR3 DNA sequence: TGTGCCAGCAGCTTAAGTAGGGGGCGAAGCACAGATACGCAGTATTTT. Translation gives CASSLSRGRSTDTQYF.

The chain has TRBV29-1 and TRBJ2-3, with D perhaps matching TRBD1 (5 bases). The CDR3 runs 12 residues. V dropped 8 bases and J dropped 4 bases, with 13 bases sitting between them. Per germline, CDR1 SQVTM and CDR2 ANQGSEA. CDR3 in DNA: TGCAGCATTCGACAGAGGTCAGATACGCAGTATTTT. Amino acids: CSIRQRSDTQYF.

The chain carries TRBV2 and TRBJ2-1; D might be TRBD2 (7 bases). The length of the CDR3 is 14 residues. The germline V and J ends were trimmed by 6 bases and 7 bases, with 16 bases remaining between them. Per germline, CDR1 SNHLY and CDR2 FYNNEI. Here the CDR3 DNA reads TGTGCCAGCAGGTGGGGGGGCGCGAGGAATGAGCAGTTCTTC. Protein sequence: CASRWGGARNEQFF.